A selection of T cell receptor beta chains follows, all from one sample in a study of regulatory T cells in long-lasting Graves disease. TCRdb re-called the multiplex PCR reads through MiXCR, storing one row per CDR3 protein. The sample yields about 430,000 distinct CDR3 sequences, approximately 16% seen once. These data were also reused for a study on T cells in Graves' hyperthyroidism and ophthalmopathy.

The starting material was peripheral blood mononuclear cells (PBMCs), obtained at new diagnosis, from a patient treated with antithyroid drugs. Receptor source: a woman aged 40 to 50 with Graves disease. Both conserved end residues are part of each CDR3. The D gene is left open where the match is weak. Clone size is shown for a subset of rows, as once, few, many or a class of expanded clone.

V gene: TRBV4-1; D gene: TRBD1; J gene: TRBJ1-2; clone size: many; CDR3 DNA: TGCGCCAGCAGCCAGGCAGGGGGCGGCTACACCTTC; CDR3 protein: CASSQAGGGYTF
V gene: TRBV7-6; D gene: -; J gene: TRBJ1-5; clone size: -; CDR3 DNA: TGTGCCAGCAGCTTAGCAGCGGCAGGGATTAGCAATCAGCCCCAGCATTTT; CDR3 protein: CASSLAAAGISNQPQHF
V gene: TRBV20-1; D gene: TRBD1; J gene: TRBJ2-7; clone size: many; CDR3 DNA: TGCAGTGCTAGACCACAGGGGGGCCACGAGCAGTACTTC; CDR3 protein: CSARPQGGHEQYF
V gene: TRBV6-1; D gene: -; J gene: TRBJ2-3; clone size: many; CDR3 DNA: TGTGCCAGCAGTGAAGGGACTACGAGCACAGATACGCAGTATTTT; CDR3 protein: CASSEGTTSTDTQYF
V gene: TRBV19; D gene: -; J gene: TRBJ2-3; clone size: few; CDR3 DNA: TGTGCCAGTAGACTCGAGGACCCTAGCACAGATACGCAGTATTTT; CDR3 protein: CASRLEDPSTDTQYF
V gene: TRBV10-3; D gene: -; J gene: TRBJ2-4; clone size: few; CDR3 DNA: TGTGCCATCAGTGTCGATGTGGGAGGGGGAAACATTCAGTACTTC; CDR3 protein: CAISVDVGGGNIQYF
V gene: TRBV28; D gene: -; J gene: TRBJ2-3; clone size: many; CDR3 DNA: TGTGCCAGCAGTTCAAGCTCGGCTACTATCACAGATACGCAGTATTTT; CDR3 protein: CASSSSSATITDTQYF
V gene: TRBV13; D gene: TRBD2; J gene: TRBJ2-1; clone size: -; CDR3 DNA: TGTGCCAGCACTAGCGGGAGGGTTTTGTTCTTC; CDR3 protein: CASTSGRVLFF
V gene: TRBV28; D gene: -; J gene: TRBJ1-1; clone size: few; CDR3 DNA: TGTGCCAGCAGTTTGTTAGCAGGGTGGGAAGCTTTCTTT; CDR3 protein: CASSLLAGWEAFF
V gene: TRBV7-9; D gene: TRBD1; J gene: TRBJ1-1; clone size: many; CDR3 DNA: TGTGCCAGCAGCTCTAGGCCGCGGACAGGGGGGGCCACTGAAGCTTTCTTT; CDR3 protein: CASSSRPRTGGATEAFF
V gene: TRBV7-9; D gene: -; J gene: TRBJ1-5; clone size: -; CDR3 DNA: TGTGCCAGCAGCTTAAGAGGGGATAGCAATCAGCCCCAGCATTTT; CDR3 protein: CASSLRGDSNQPQHF
V gene: TRBV12-3/TRBV12-4; D gene: -; J gene: TRBJ2-7; clone size: many; CDR3 DNA: TGTGCCAGCAGTTCTACAGGGACCACCTACGAGCAGTACTTC; CDR3 protein: CASSSTGTTYEQYF
V gene: TRBV5-1; D gene: TRBD1; J gene: TRBJ2-5; clone size: -; CDR3 DNA: TGCGCCAGCAGCTGGGGGACAGAGCAAGAGACCCAGTACTTC; CDR3 protein: CASSWGTEQETQYF
V gene: TRBV6-5; D gene: TRBD2; J gene: TRBJ2-3; clone size: -; CDR3 DNA: TGTGCCAGCAGTTACCCCAGCGGGACCATCTCCCCCACAGATACGCAGTATTTT; CDR3 protein: CASSYPSGTISPTDTQYF
V gene: TRBV6-2/TRBV6-3; D gene: -; J gene: TRBJ2-7; clone size: few; CDR3 DNA: TGTGCCAGCAGTTACTCGAAGTGGGACGTATCCTACGAGCAGTACTTC; CDR3 protein: CASSYSKWDVSYEQYF
V gene: TRBV10-3; D gene: -; J gene: TRBJ2-7; clone size: many; CDR3 DNA: TGTGCCACGGGGGACCTCTCCTACGAGCAGTACTTC; CDR3 protein: CATGDLSYEQYF
V gene: TRBV7-8; D gene: TRBD2; J gene: TRBJ2-7; clone size: many; CDR3 DNA: TGTGCCAGCAGCTTAGACCTAGCGGGAGGGCCCTACGAGCAGTACTTC; CDR3 protein: CASSLDLAGGPYEQYF
V gene: TRBV30; D gene: TRBD1; J gene: TRBJ1-6; clone size: many; CDR3 DNA: TGTGCCTGGCCTTATTCCGGGACAGGGGGGAATTCACCCCTCCACTTT; CDR3 protein: CAWPYSGTGGNSPLHF
V gene: TRBV3-1; D gene: TRBD2; J gene: TRBJ2-3; clone size: many; CDR3 DNA: TGTGCCAGCAGCCAAGGACTAGCGGCGAAAGATACGCAGTATTTT; CDR3 protein: CASSQGLAAKDTQYF
V gene: TRBV19; D gene: TRBD1; J gene: TRBJ2-4; clone size: -; CDR3 DNA: TGTGCCAGTAGTATACAAGGACAGGGTTTAGCCAAAAACATTCAGTACTTC; CDR3 protein: CASSIQGQGLAKNIQYF
V gene: TRBV28; D gene: -; J gene: TRBJ1-2; clone size: many; CDR3 DNA: TGTGCCAGCAGTTTGTCCACAGACACTGGCTACACCTTC; CDR3 protein: CASSLSTDTGYTF
V gene: TRBV18; D gene: -; J gene: TRBJ1-6; clone size: many; CDR3 DNA: TGTGCCAGCTCACCGGGCCAGGTTGATTCACCCCTCCACTTT; CDR3 protein: CASSPGQVDSPLHF
V gene: TRBV27; D gene: -; J gene: TRBJ2-1; clone size: -; CDR3 DNA: TGTGCCAGCACAATGGGGGCTGGCGGATGGAATGAGCAGTTCTTC; CDR3 protein: CASTMGAGGWNEQFF
V gene: TRBV5-1; D gene: TRBD1; J gene: TRBJ2-1; clone size: -; CDR3 DNA: TGCGCCAGCAGCTTGGAGACAGGGATGGATGAGCAGTTCTTC; CDR3 protein: CASSLETGMDEQFF
V gene: TRBV20-1; D gene: TRBD2; J gene: TRBJ2-1; clone size: -; CDR3 DNA: TGCAGTGCTAGCCCGGGACTAGCGGGAGAGGGAGATGCTGAGCAGTTCTTC; CDR3 protein: CSASPGLAGEGDAEQFF
V gene: TRBV7-9; D gene: -; J gene: TRBJ2-1; clone size: many; CDR3 DNA: TGTGCCAGCAGCTTCCGGGAGAGGTACAATGAGCAGTTCTTC; CDR3 protein: CASSFRERYNEQFF